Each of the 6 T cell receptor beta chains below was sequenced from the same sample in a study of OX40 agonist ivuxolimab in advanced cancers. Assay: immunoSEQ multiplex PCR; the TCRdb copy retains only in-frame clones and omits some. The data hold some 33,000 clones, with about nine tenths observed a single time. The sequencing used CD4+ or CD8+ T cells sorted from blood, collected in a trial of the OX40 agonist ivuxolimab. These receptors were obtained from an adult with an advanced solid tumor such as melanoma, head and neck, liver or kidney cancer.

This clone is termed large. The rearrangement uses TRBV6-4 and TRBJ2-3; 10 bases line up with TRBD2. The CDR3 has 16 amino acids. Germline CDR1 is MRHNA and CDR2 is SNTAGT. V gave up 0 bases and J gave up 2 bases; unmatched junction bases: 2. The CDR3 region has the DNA TGTGCCAGCAGTGACTCGAGCGGGGGGGCCACAGATACGCAGTATTTT. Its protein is CASSDSSGGATDTQYF.

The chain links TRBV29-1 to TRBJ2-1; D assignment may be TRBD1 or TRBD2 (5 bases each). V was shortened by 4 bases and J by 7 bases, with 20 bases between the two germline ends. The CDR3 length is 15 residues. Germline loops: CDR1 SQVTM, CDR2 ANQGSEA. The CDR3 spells CSVAGTSKSTNEQFF. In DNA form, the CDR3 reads TGCAGCGTTGCCGGGACCTCCAAGTCCACAAATGAGCAGTTCTTC.

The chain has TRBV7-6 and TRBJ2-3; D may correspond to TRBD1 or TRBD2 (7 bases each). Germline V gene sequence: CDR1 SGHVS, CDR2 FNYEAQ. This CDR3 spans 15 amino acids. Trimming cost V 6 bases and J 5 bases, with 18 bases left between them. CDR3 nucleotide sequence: TGTGCCAGCAGTCCCAGGGGGGGGCCAGGAGATACGCAGTATTTT. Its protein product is CASSPRGGPGDTQYF.

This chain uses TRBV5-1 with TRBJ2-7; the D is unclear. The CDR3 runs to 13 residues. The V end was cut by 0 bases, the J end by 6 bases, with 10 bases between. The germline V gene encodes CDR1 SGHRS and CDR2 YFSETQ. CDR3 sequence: CASSLASHLEQYV. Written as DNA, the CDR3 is TGCGCCAGCAGCTTGGCCTCTCACCTCGAGCAGTACGTC.

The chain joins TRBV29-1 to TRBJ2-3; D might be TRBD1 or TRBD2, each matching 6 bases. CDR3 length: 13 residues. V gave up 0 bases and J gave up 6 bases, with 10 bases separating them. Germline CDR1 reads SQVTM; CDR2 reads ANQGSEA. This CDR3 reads CSVEDRGPDTQYF. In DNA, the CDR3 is TGCAGCGTTGAAGATCGGGGGCCTGATACGCAGTATTTT.

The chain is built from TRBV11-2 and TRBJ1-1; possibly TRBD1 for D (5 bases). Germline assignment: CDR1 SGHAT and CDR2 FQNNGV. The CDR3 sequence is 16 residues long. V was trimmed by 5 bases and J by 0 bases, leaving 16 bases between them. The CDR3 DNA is TGTGCCAGCAGCACCCAGCCGACAGCCATGAACACTGAAGCTTTCTTT. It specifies CASSTQPTAMNTEAFF.